One and the same sample provided the 5 T cell receptor beta chains below, sequenced in a study of shared clonotypes between healthy human individuals. The table came from immunoSEQ multiplex PCR; TCRdb's copy has only in-frame clones and leaves some out. The sample has about 380,000 clones; roughly 96% are singletons. The specimen sequenced was memory CD8+ T cells sorted from blood. Indicated subset: CD45RO+ cells pooled with CCR7-negative TemRA cells. Source of these receptors: a young man in good health.

The chain uses TRBV19 and TRBJ2-1, with D possibly TRBD1 on 6 matching bases. The CDR3 runs to 17 residues. V lost 5 bases to trimming and J lost 0 bases, with 17 bases between them. Germline-derived CDR1 and CDR2 are LNHDA and SQIVND (reference sequence). This CDR3 is CASSSFPGASSYNEQFF. For the CDR3, the DNA is TGTGCCAGTAGTTCCTTTCCAGGGGCGAGCTCCTACAATGAGCAGTTCTTC.

The chain is built from TRBV5-8 and TRBJ2-7; unclear D gene. Germline V CDR1 and CDR2: SGHTS, YDEGEE. The CDR3 totals 11 residues. V lost 4 bases to trimming and J lost 5 bases, with 7 bases between them. CDR3 bases: TGTGCCAGCAGCCTTAGGAACGAGCAGTACTTC. Encoded protein: CASSLRNEQYF.

The chain combines TRBV7-9 with TRBJ1-3; D unclear. The V gene lost 1 base and the J gene lost 0 bases, with 7 bases spanning the gap. The length of the CDR3 is 15 residues. Germline V gene lookup returns CDR1 SEHNR and CDR2 FQNEAQ (reference sequence). The CDR3 region is CASSLEPHSGNTIYF. DNA for the CDR3: TGTGCCAGCAGCTTAGAACCCCACTCTGGAAACACCATATATTTT. The full variable domain, its missing parts supplied by reference TRBV7-9 and TRBJ1-3, is DTGVSQNPRHKITKRGQNVTFRCDPISEHNRLYWYRQTLGQGPEFLTYFQNEAQLEKSRLLSDRFSAERPKGSFSTLEIQRTEQGDSAMYLCASSLEPHSGNTIYFGEGSWLTVV.

In this sample, this clone turned up once. The rearrangement joins TRBV6-5 to TRBJ2-7; 7 bases match TRBD2. Losses at the gene ends were 8 bases for V and 1 base for J; bases not matched to a gene: 11. The CDR3 loop spans 15 amino acids. Germline V gene data show CDR1 as MNHEY and CDR2 as SVGAGI. CDR3 bases: TGTGCCAGCGGGTTTCAAGCGGGAAAGTCCTACGAGCAGTACTTC. Its translation: CASGFQAGKSYEQYF.

This chain connects TRBV6-7 to TRBJ2-7; 11 bases agree with TRBD1. TRBV6-7 is an ORF for which the function is uncertain. Germline trimming cut 4 bases from V and 1 base from J; bases unmatched to any gene: 3. The length of the CDR3 is 15 residues. The CDR3 region is CASSWGQGVSYEQYF. CDR3 nucleotides: TGTGCCAGCAGTTGGGGACAGGGGGTTTCCTACGAGCAGTACTTC.